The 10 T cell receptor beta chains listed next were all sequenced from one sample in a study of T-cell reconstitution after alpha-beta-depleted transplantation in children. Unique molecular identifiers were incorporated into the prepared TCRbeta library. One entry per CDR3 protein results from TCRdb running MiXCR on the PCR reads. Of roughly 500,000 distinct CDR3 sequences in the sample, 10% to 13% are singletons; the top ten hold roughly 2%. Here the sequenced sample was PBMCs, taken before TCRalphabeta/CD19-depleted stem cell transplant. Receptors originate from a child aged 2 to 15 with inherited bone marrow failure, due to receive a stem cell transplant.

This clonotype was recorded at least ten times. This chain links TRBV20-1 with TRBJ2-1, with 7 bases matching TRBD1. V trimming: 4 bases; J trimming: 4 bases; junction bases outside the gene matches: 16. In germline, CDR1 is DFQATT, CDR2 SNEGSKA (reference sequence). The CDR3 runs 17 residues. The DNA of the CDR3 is TGCAGTGCTACCCGTTATCCGGGACAGCCTTTTTACAATGAGCAGTTCTTC. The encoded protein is CSATRYPGQPFYNEQFF.

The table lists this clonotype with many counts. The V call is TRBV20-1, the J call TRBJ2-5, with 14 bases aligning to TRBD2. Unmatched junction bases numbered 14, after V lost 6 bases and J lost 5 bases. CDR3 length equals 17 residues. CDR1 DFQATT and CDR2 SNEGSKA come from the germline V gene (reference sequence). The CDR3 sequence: CSAILGTSGSWEETQYF. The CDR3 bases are TGCAGTGCCATCTTAGGGACTAGCGGGAGTTGGGAGGAGACCCAGTACTTC.

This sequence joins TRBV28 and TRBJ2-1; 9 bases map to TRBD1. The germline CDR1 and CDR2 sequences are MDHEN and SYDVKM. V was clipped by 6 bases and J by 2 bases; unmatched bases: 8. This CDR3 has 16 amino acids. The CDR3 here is CASRAIQGATYNEQFF. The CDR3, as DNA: TGTGCCAGCAGAGCTATACAGGGGGCCACCTACAATGAGCAGTTCTTC.

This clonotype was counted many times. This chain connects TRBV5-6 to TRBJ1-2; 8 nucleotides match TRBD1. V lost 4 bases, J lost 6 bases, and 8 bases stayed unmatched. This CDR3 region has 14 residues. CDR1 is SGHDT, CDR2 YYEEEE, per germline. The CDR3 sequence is CASSQDRDLNGYTF. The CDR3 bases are TGTGCCAGCAGCCAGGACAGGGATCTTAATGGCTACACCTTC.

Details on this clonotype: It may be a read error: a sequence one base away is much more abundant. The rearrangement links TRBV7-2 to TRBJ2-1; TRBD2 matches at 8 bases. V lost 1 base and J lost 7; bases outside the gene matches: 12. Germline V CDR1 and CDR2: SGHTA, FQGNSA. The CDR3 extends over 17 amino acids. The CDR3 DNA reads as TGTGCCAGCAGCTTAGTGTCTGTCGGGAGGGCCCAAAATGAGCAGTTCTTC. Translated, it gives CASSLVSVGRAQNEQFF.

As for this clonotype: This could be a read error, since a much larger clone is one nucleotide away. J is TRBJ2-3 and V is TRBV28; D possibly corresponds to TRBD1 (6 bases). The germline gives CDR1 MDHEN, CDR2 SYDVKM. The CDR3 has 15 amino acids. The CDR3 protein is CANSAQGGRSDTQYF. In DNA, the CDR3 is TGTGCCAACAGTGCGCAAGGGGGACGTTCAGATACGCAGTATTTT. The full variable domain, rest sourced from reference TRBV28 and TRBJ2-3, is DVKVTQSSRYLVKRTGEKVFLECVQDMDHENMFWYRQDPGLGLRLIYFSYDVKMKEKGDIPEGYSVSREKKERFSLILESASTNQTSMYLCANSAQGGRSDTQYFGPGTRLTVL.

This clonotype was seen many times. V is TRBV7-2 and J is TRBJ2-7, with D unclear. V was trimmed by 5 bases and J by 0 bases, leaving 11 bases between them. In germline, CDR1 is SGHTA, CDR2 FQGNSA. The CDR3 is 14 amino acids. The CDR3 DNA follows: TGTGCCAGCAGCCCGGAAAGGGACTCCTACGAGCAGTACTTC. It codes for CASSPERDSYEQYF.

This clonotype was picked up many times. CDR3 bases: TGTGCCAGCAGCTCGTACTGGCAGAAAAACTACAATGAGCAGTTCTTC. Translation: CASSSYWQKNYNEQFF. V and J are TRBV5-6 and TRBJ2-1; D not certain. CDR3 length equals 16 residues. Trimming pared 3 bases from V and 3 bases from J, leaving 16 bases between. Germline V gene lookup returns CDR1 SGHDT and CDR2 YYEEEE.

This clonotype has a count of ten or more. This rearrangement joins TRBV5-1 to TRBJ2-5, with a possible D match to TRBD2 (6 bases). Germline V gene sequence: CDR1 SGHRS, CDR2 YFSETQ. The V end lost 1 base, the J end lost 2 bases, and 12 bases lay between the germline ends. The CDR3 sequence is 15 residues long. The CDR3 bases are TGCGCCAGCAGCTTGATCACGGGGGTACAAGAGACCCAGTACTTC. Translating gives CASSLITGVQETQYF.

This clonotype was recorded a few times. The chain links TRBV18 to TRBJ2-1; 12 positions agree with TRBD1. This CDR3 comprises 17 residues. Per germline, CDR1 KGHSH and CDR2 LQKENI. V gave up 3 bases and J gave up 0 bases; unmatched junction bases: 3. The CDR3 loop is CASSPGTGGYSYNEQFF. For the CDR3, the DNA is TGTGCCAGCTCACCGGGGACAGGGGGCTACTCCTACAATGAGCAGTTCTTC.